The sequence of this T cell receptor beta chain was determined in a study of CD8+CD57+ T cells in acquired aplastic anemia. Looking at the study overall: There were 11 million or so reads, on average, for CD4+ cells from healthy donors.

Using genomic DNA as the template, TCR beta VDJ and CDR3 profiling was carried out. TCRdb recomputed calls from the reads with MiXCR, one row per CDR3 protein. The table lists fewer than 200,000 distinct CDR3 sequences, roughly 63% of them singletons. The CDR3 has 14 amino acids. Germline assignment: CDR1 SEHNR and CDR2 FQNEAQ (reference sequence). Between the trimmed V and J ends, which lost 5 bases and 4 bases, there was a span of 14 bases. The chain combines TRBV7-9 with TRBJ1-2; a possible D gene is TRBD1 (5 bases). Sequencing input: sorted CD4+, CD8+, or CD8+CD57+ T cells (not recorded which) from PBMCs. The sequence was obtained from a human donor in good health. CDR3 protein: CASSQGGRAYGYTF. The CDR3 DNA reads TGTGCCAGCAGCCAAGGAGGCAGGGCCTATGGCTACACCTTC.